The 11 T cell receptor beta chains reported below all come from one sample, sequenced in a study of tumor-infiltrating lymphocytes in primary liver carcinoma. The researchers produced TCR beta cDNA from 500 to 550 ng total RNA with a constant-region primer. ARM-PCR was slightly modified, and three nested multiplex PCR rounds with it gave rise to the TCR beta libraries. Use of TRBV1-TRBV30 forward primers with a C-beta reverse primer characterized the first two PCR rounds, which lasted about 9 cycles each. Using its own MiXCR run on the multiplex PCR reads, TCRdb lists one record per CDR3 protein. The table lists tens of thousands of distinct CDR3 sequences, roughly 70% of them singletons, with around 38% in the top ten. The tissue used was unsorted bulk material of about 19-33 mg. RNA and DNA were co-extracted from it with the AllPrep DNA/RNA mini kit. The sequencing sample was made of liver tumor tissue from sampling region 4. Subset denoted: tumor region T4, right-lateral pole. These receptor sequences come from a man aged 35 to 55 with primary liver carcinoma and hepatitis B virus infection.

As to this clonotype: An end of the junction does not agree with germline; a read error may underlie this. The V and J genes are TRBV7-9 and TRBJ2-2, with TRBD1 matching 9 bases. This CDR3 contains 15 residues. Germline values: CDR1 SEHNR, CDR2 FQNEAQ (reference sequence). CDR3 region: CASRPKQGASRELFF. CDR3 nucleotides: TGTGCCAGCAGACCTAAACAGGGGGCAAGCCGGGAGCTGTTTTTC.

With regard to this clonotype: A much larger clonotype is one base distant, so this may be a read error. This rearrangement joins TRBV12-5 to TRBJ1-1; 8 bases line up with TRBD1. Germline loops: CDR1 LGHNT, CDR2 FRNRAP. This CDR3 has 13 residues. V was clipped by 5 bases and J by 3 bases; unmatched bases: 2. This CDR3 is CASGMDRDTEAFF. In DNA, the CDR3 is TGTGCTAGTGGTATGGACAGGGACACTGAAGCTTTCTTT.

The rearrangement uses TRBV6-6 and TRBJ2-3; no firm D call. The CDR3 spans 16 residues. The germline CDR1 and CDR2 sequences are MNHNY and SVGAGI (reference sequence). Deletions cut 6 bases from V and 2 bases from J, with 18 bases between. CDR3 amino acids: CASRPIVCGVTDTQYF. CDR3 coding DNA: TGTGCCAGCAGGCCCATCGTGTGTGGAGTCACAGATACGCAGTATTTT.

The chain employs TRBV12-3 or TRBV12-4 and TRBJ2-1; TRBD2 agrees at 11 bases. The CDR3 extends over 15 amino acids. Unmatched junction bases numbered 11, after V lost 8 bases and J lost 8 bases. The CDR3 is CASYLAGGPIYEQFF. CDR3 nucleotides: TGTGCCAGCTACTTAGCGGGAGGGCCGATATATGAGCAGTTCTTC.

This clonotype came up once. Mismatch with germline at one junction end may stem from a read error. The chain combines TRBV11-2 with TRBJ2-3, with 12 positions matching TRBD2. Germline-derived CDR1 and CDR2 are SGHAT and FQNNGV. The CDR3 runs 19 residues. The CDR3 is CASSRSPRLAGERTDTEYF. The CDR3 DNA reads as TGTGCCAGCAGCCGATCGCCTAGACTAGCGGGAGAGAGGACAGATACGGAGTATTTT.

About this clonotype: A much larger clone differs from this one at a single base, so this may be a read error. Lacking the conserved final phenylalanine or tryptophan, this CDR3 likely reflects a read error. The chain has TRBV12-3 or TRBV12-4 and TRBJ2-5; weak D call: TRBD2 (5 bases). The length of the CDR3 is 13 residues. The CDR3 DNA reads as TGTGCCAGCAATTTATCCGGGGTGGAGACCCAGTACCTC. It translates to CASNLSGVETQYL.

Remarks on this clonotype: Just one base apart from a much larger clone, this may be a read error. This chain joins TRBV7-8 and TRBJ2-7; 7 nucleotides align to TRBD1. Trimming removed 4 bases from V and 0 bases from J; junction bases left unmatched: 6. Germline values: CDR1 SGHVS, CDR2 FQNEAQ. The CDR3 is made up of 15 amino acids. For the CDR3, the DNA is TGTGCCAGCAGCTCAAAGACAGGGACCTCCTACGAGCAGTACTTC. Its translation is CASSSKTGTSYEQYF. The complete variable domain, with remaining parts taken from reference TRBV7-8 and TRBJ2-7, reads GAGVSQSPRYKVAKRGQDVALRCDPISGHVSLFWYQQALGQGPEFLTYFQNEAQLDKSGLPSDRFFAERPEGSVSTLKIQRTQQEDSAVYLCASSSKTGTSYEQYFGPGTRLTVT.

The chain uses TRBV10-3 and TRBJ2-3; 7 bases agree with TRBD1. Unmatched junction bases numbered 13, after V lost 5 bases and J lost 8 bases. Germline lookup yields CDR1 ENHRY and CDR2 SYGVKD. The CDR3 contains 15 residues. CDR3 sequence reads: CAISSPTGLRGTQYF. In nucleotides, the CDR3 is TGTGCCATCAGTAGTCCGACAGGGCTCCGTGGTACGCAGTATTTT.

In regard to this clonotype: Likely a read error: the CDR3 ends without its conserved phenylalanine or tryptophan. The rearrangement links TRBV6-5 to TRBJ2-5; D might be TRBD1 (6 bases). Germline lookup yields CDR1 MNHEY and CDR2 SVGAGI. CDR3 size: 13 residues. CDR3 DNA sequence: TGTGCCAGCAGTTACATGGGGGCGAAGACTCAGTACTTA. Translation: CASSYMGAKTQYL.

On this clonotype: Its ends do not fully match the called genes, so a read error is possible. The chain links TRBV6-6 to TRBJ2-7, with 10 nucleotides matching TRBD2. Germline V gives CDR1 MNHNY, CDR2 SVGAGI (reference sequence). The CDR3 contains 14 residues. CDR3 in DNA: TGTGCCGGCAGAAAAGGACTAGCGGTATGCGAGCAGTACTTC. Residues: CAGRKGLAVCEQYF.

On this clonotype: A read error may account for a junction end that differs from germline. V gene TRBV20-1 combines with J gene TRBJ2-1, with TRBD2 identical over 12 bases. CDR3 length equals 16 residues. Germline CDR1 is DFQATT and CDR2 is SNEGSKA (reference sequence). In DNA form, the CDR3 reads TGCAGTGCTAGTCCCCACGCTAGCGGGAGGGCCGGAGAGCAGTTTTTC. This codes for CSASPHASGRAGEQFF.